The present T cell receptor (beta chain) was sequenced within a study of vaccination and CD4 T cells after COVID-19. Study-wide context: Participants were vaccinated with two doses, given as either BNT162b2 or mRNA-1273 vaccine. Findings and limits, study-wide: Convalescent patients studied were relatively few, and early post-infection timepoints were absent.

With respect to this clonotype: As yet, its antigen is unknown.

Sequencing of cultured CD4+ T cell DNA used the Oncomine TCR Beta short-read assay. MiXCR, applied by TCRdb to the PCR reads, yields one record per CDR3 protein. The sample includes around 15,000 distinct CDR3 sequences, more than 65% of them seen just once. Treatment noted: roughly 10-day PBMC culture with coronavirus spike peptide pools or control peptides (ViraFEST assay). TCR sequencing followed the expansion of antigen-specific T cells with peptide pools in ViraFEST. The V gene lost 5 bases and the J gene lost 0 bases, with 10 bases spanning the gap. The CDR3 totals 15 residues. Germline V CDR1 and CDR2: SGHVS, FNYEAQ.

The genes are TRBV7-6 and TRBJ2-2; D assignment may be TRBD1 or TRBD2 (5 bases each). The receptor comes from a human donor who had recovered from COVID-19. The sequencing input was CD4+ T cells from blood, cultured in vitro. CDR3 DNA: TGTGCCAGCAGCCCCGGGACGCCGAACACCGGGGAGCTGTTTTTT. This sequence encodes CASSPGTPNTGELFF.